This T cell receptor beta chain was profiled in a study of OX40 agonist ivuxolimab in advanced cancers. On the study more broadly: An agonistic anti-OX40 (CD134) antibody, ivuxolimab, was used to treat the patients. Ivuxolimab, which patients received intravenously every 2 weeks, was dosed at 0.01 to 10 mg/kg.

Produced via immunoSEQ multiplex PCR; TCRdb's table is partial and in-frame only. Seen here are 100,000 to 150,000 clones, 92% observed once, and the top ten hold about 0.81%. The CDR3 consists of 14 residues. Trimming left V 4 bases short and J 7 bases short, with 14 bases between. In germline, CDR1 is SGHRS, CDR2 YFSETQ. This receptor was obtained from an adult with an advanced solid tumor such as melanoma, head and neck, liver or kidney cancer. The chain joins TRBV5-1 to TRBJ1-4; a possible D gene is TRBD1 (6 bases). The material sequenced was CD4+ or CD8+ T cells sorted from blood, taken in a trial of the OX40 agonist ivuxolimab. CDR3 nucleotides: TGCGCCAGCAGCACCACAGGGTCGGGTGAAAAACTGTTTTTT. Protein product: CASSTTGSGEKLFF.